The entry below describes one TCR beta chain. Its specificity is not known. TCRdb keeps only in-frame clones here, not all; method: immunoSEQ multiplex PCR. Of some 2,100,000 clones in the sample, just over 90% were seen once. Positively selected for CCR7, the CD45RO-negative cells used as naive CD8 cells excluded terminally differentiated effector memory CD45RA+ cells. The CDR3 has 15 amino acids. CDR1 MDHEN and CDR2 SYDVKM come from the germline V gene. The V end lost 6 bases, the J end lost 3 bases, and 15 bases lay between the germline ends. This sample was included in a study of shared clonotypes between healthy human individuals. General study points: When compared with the clonotypes that were shared by all four sorted-subset donors, the non-shared clonotypes turned out to have lower generation probabilities. Generally, naive subsets (rather than memory subsets) showed larger estimated richness. The study drew on few donors, limiting represented genetic and exposure-history diversity. Exclusively blood specimens were collected; tissue repertoires likely differ.

The receptor was isolated from a man aged 18 to 30 in good health. Some clones in this sample may be carry-over from other donors' samples. Sequencing was done on a sample of naive CD8+ T cells from PBMCs. This chain uses TRBV28 with TRBJ2-1, with D tentatively TRBD1 or TRBD2 (5 bases each). Written as DNA, the CDR3 is TGTGCCAGCAGCTTCGGGAAGGGGCTCTACAATGAGCAGTTCTTC. This encodes CASSFGKGLYNEQFF.